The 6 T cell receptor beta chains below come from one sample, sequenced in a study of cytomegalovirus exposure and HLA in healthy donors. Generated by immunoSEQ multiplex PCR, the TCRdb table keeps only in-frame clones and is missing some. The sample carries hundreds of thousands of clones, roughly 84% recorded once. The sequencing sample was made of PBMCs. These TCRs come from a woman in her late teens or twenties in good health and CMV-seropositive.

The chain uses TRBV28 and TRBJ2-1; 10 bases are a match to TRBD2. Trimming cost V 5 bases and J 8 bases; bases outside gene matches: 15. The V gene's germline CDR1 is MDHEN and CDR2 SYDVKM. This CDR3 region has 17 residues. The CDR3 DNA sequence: TGTGCCAGCAGTCCCACAATTGCTAGCGGGAGATCCGATGAGCAGTTCTTC. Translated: CASSPTIASGRSDEQFF.

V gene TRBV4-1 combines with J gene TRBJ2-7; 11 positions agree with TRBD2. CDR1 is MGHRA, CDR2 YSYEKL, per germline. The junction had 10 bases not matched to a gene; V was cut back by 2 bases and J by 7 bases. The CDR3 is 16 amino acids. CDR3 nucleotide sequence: TGCGCCAGCAGCCAAAAGTGGGGACTAGCGGTTCTGGAGCAGTACTTC. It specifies CASSQKWGLAVLEQYF.

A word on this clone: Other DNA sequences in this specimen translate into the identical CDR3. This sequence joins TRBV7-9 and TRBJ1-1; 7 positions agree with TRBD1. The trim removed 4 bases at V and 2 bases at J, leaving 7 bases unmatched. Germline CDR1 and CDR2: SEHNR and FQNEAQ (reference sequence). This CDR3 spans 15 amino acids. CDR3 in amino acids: CASSSRQGVNTEAFF. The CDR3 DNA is TGTGCCAGCAGCTCACGACAGGGCGTTAACACTGAAGCTTTCTTT.

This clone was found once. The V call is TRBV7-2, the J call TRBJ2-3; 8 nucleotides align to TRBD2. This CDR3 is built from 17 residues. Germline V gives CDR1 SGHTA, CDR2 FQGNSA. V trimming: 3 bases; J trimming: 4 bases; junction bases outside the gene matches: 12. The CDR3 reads CASSLWGAGVVPDTQYF. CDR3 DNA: TGTGCCAGCAGCTTGTGGGGAGCGGGAGTAGTTCCAGATACGCAGTATTTT.

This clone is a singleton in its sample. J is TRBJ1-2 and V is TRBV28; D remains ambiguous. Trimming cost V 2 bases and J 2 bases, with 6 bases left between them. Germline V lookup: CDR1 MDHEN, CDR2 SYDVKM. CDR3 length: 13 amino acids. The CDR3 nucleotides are TGTGCCAGCAGTTTAGCAGTGAACTATGGCTACACCTTC. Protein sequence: CASSLAVNYGYTF.

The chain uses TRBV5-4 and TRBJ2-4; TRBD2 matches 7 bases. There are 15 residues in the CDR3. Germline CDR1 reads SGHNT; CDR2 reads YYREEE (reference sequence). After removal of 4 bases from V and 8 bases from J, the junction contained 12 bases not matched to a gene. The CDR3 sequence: CASSVLGRRGDIQYF. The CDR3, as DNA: TGTGCCAGCAGCGTACTAGGGCGTCGGGGGGACATTCAGTACTTC.